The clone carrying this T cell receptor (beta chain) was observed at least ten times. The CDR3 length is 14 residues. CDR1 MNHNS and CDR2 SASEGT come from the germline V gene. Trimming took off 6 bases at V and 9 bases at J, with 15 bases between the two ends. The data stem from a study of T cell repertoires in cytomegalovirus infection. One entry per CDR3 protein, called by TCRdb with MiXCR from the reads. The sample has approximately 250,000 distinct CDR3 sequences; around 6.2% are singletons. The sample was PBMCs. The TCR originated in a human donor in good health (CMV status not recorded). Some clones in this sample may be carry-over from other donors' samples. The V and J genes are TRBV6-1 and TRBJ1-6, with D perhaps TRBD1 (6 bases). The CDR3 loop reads CASSYRDIGSPLHF. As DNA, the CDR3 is TGTGCCAGCAGCTACCGGGACATAGGTTCACCCCTCCACTTT.